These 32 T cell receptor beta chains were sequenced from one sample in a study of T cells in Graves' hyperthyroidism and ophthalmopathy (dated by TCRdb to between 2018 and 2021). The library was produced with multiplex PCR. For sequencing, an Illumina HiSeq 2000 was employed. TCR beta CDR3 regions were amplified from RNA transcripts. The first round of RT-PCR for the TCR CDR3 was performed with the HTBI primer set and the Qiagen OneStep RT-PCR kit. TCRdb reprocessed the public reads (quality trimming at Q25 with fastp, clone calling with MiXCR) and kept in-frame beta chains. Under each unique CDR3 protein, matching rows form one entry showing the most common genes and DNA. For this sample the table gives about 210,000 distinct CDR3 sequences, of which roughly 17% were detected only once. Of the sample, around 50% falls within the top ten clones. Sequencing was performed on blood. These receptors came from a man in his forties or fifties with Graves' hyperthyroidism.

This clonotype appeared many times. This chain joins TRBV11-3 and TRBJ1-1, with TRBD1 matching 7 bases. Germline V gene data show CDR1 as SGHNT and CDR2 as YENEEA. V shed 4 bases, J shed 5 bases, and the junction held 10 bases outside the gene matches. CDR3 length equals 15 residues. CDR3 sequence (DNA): TGTGCCAGCAGCTCAAAGACAGGGTGGAAAACTGAAGCTTTCTTT. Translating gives CASSSKTGWKTEAFF.

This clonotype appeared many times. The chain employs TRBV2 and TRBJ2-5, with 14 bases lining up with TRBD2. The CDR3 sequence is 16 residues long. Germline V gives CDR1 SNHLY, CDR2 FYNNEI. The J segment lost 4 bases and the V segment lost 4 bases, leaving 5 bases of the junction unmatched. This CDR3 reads CASSGLAGGSGETQYF. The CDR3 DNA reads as TGTGCCAGCAGTGGACTAGCGGGAGGGAGTGGAGAGACCCAGTACTTC.

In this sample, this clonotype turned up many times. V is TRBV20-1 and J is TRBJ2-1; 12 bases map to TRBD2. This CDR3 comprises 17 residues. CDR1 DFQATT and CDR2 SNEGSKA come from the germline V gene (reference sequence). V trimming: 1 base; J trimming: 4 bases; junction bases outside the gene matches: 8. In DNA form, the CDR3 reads TGCAGTGCTAGAGGTGATATTGGACTAGCGGGATACAATGAGCAGTTCTTC. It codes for CSARGDIGLAGYNEQFF.

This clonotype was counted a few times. CDR3 in DNA: TGCGCCAGCAGCTTGGCTCGGAGATTACGGCGCACAGATACGCAGTATTTT. This codes for CASSLARRLRRTDTQYF. The V call is TRBV5-1, the J call TRBJ2-3; D gene uncertain. V dropped 0 bases and J dropped 1 base, with 15 bases sitting between them. This CDR3 region has 17 residues. CDR1 SGHRS and CDR2 YFSETQ come from the germline V gene.

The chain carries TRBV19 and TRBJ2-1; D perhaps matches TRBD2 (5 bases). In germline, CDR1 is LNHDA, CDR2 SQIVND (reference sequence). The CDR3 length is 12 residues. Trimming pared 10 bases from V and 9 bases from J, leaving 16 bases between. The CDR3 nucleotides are TGTGCCACCTCACTCATTGGAGGTGAGCAGTTCTTC. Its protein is CATSLIGGEQFF. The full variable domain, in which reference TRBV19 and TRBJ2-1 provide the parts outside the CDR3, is DGGITQSPKYLFRKEGQNVTLSCEQNLNHDAMYWYRQDPGQGLRLIYYSQIVNDFQKGDIAEGYSVSREKKESFPLTVTSAQKNPTAFYLCATSLIGGEQFFGPGTRLTVL.

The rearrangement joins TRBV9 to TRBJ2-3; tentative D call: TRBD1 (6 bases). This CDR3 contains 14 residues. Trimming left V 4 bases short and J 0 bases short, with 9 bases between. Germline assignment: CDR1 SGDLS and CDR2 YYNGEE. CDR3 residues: CASSSGQSTDTQYF. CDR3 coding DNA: TGTGCCAGCAGCAGCGGACAGAGCACAGATACGCAGTATTTT.

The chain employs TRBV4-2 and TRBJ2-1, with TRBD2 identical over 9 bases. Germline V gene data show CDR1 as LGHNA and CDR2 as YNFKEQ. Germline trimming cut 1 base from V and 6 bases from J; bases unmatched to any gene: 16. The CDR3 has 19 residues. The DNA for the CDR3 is TGTGCCAGCAGCCAAGTGTTGGCTGAGGGGACTAGCTGGGGCAATGAGCAGTTCTTC. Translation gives CASSQVLAEGTSWGNEQFF.

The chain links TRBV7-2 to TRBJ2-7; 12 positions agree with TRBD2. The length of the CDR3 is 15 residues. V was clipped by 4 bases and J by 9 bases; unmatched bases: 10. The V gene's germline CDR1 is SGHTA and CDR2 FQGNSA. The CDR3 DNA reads TGTGCCAGCAGCTATTGGACTAGCGGGGCCTTGGGGCAGTACTTC. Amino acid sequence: CASSYWTSGALGQYF.

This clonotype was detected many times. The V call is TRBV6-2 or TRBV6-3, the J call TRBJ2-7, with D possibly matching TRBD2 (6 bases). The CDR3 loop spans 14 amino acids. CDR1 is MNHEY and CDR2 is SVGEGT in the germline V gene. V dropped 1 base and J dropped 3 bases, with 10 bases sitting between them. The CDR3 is CASSYWGDRYEQYF. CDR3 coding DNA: TGTGCCAGCAGTTACTGGGGGGACCGCTACGAGCAGTACTTC.

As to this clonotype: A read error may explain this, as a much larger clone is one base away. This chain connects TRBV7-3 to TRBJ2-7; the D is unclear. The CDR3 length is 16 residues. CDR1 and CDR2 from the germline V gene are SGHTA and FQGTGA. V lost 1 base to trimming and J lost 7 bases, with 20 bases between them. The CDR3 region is CASSLNARSRWNEQYF. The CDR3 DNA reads TGTGCCAGCAGCTTAAATGCGCGATCCCGCTGGAATGAGCAGTACTTC.

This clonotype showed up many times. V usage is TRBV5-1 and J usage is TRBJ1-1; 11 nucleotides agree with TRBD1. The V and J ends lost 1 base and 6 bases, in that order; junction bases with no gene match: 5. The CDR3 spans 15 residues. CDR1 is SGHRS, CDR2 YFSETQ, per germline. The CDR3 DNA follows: TGCGCCAGCAGCTTGAGTGGACAGGGGGCGTCTGAAGCTTTCTTT. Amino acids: CASSLSGQGASEAFF.

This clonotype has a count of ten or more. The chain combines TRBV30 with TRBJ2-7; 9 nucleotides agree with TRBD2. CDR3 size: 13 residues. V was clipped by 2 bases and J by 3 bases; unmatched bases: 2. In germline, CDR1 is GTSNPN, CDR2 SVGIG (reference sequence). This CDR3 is CAWSRGGGYEQYF. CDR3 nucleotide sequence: TGTGCCTGGAGTCGCGGGGGGGGCTACGAGCAGTACTTC. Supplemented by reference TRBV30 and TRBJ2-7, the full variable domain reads SQTIHQWPATLVQPVGSPLSLECTVEGTSNPNLYWYRQAAGRGLQLLFYSVGIGQISSEVPQNLSASRPQDRQFILSSKKLLLSDSGFYLCAWSRGGGYEQYFGPGTRLTVT.

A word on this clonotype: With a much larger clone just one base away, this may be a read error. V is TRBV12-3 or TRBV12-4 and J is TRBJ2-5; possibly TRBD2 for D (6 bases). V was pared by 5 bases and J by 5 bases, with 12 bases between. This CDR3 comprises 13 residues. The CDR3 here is CASSRRAHETQYF. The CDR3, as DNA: TGTGCCAGCAGTCGGAGGGCGCACGAGACCCAGTACTTC.

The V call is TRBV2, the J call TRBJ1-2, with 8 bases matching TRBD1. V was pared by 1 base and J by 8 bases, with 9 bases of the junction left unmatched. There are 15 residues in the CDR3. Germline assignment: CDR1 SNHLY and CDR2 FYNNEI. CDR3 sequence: CASSEEGQGASGYTF. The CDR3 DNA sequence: TGTGCCAGCAGTGAAGAGGGTCAGGGGGCGTCCGGCTACACCTTC.

The chain's CDR3 is CASSQDLSGEQFF. Here the CDR3 DNA reads TGCGCCAGCAGCCAAGATTTAAGCGGTGAGCAGTTCTTC. The rearrangement uses TRBV4-1 and TRBJ2-1; a possible D gene is TRBD2 (5 bases). Trimming took off 0 bases at V and 9 bases at J, with 9 bases between the two ends. Germline CDR1 reads MGHRA; CDR2 reads YSYEKL. CDR3 length equals 13 residues.

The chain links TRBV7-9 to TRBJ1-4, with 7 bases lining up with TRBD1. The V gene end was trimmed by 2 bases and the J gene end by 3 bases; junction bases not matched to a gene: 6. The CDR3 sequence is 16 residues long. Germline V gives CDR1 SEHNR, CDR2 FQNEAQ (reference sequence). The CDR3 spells CASSLTGVAANEKLFF. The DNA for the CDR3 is TGTGCCAGCAGCTTAACAGGGGTCGCGGCTAATGAAAAACTGTTTTTT.

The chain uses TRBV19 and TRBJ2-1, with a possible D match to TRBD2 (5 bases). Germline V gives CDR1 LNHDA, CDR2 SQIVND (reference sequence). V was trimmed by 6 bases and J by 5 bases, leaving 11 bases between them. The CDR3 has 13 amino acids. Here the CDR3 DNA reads TGTGCCAGTAGGAGAACTAGGAACAATGAGCAGTTCTTC. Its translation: CASRRTRNNEQFF.

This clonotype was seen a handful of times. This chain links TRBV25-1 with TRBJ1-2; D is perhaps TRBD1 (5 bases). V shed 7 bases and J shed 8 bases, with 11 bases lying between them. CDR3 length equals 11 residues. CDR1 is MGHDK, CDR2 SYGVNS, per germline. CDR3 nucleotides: TGTGCCAGCACCGGGACTGACGGCTACACCTTC. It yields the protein CASTGTDGYTF.

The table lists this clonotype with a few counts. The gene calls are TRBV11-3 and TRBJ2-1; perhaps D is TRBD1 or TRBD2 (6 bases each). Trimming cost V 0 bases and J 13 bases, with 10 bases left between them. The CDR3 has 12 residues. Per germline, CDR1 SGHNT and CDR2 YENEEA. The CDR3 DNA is TGTGCCAGCAGCTTAGATACGGGGGCACAGTTCTTC. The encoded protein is CASSLDTGAQFF.

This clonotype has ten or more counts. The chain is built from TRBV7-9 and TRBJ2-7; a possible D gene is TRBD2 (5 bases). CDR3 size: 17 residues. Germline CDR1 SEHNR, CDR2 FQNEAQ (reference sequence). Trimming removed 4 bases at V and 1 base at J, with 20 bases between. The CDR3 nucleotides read TGTGCCAGCAGCTCTATCAGAAGCGGACGAGCATCCTACGAGCAGTACTTC. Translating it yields CASSSIRSGRASYEQYF.

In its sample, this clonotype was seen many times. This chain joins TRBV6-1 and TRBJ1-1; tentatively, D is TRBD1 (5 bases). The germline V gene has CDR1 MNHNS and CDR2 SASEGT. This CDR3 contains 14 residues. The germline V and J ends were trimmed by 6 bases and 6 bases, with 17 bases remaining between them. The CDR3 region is CASSSRGSVPEAFF. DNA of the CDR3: TGTGCCAGCAGCTCAAGGGGTTCCGTTCCTGAAGCTTTCTTT.

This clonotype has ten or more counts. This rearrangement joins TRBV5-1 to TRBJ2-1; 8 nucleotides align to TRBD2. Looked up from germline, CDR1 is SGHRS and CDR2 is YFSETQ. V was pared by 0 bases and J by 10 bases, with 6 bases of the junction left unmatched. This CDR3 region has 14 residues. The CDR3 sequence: CASSLVREEGEQFF. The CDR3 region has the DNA TGCGCCAGCAGCTTGGTGCGGGAGGAGGGAGAGCAGTTCTTC.

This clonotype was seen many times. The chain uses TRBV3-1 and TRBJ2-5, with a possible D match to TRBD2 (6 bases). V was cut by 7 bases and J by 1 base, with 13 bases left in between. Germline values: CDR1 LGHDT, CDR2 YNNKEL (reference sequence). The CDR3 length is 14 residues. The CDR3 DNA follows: TGTGCCAGCATCCGAGCGGGCAGCCAAGAGACCCAGTACTTC. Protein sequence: CASIRAGSQETQYF.

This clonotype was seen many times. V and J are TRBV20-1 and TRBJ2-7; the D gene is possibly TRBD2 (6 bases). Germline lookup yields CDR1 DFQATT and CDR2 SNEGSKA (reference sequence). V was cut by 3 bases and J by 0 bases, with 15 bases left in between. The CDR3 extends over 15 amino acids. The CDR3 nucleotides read TGCAGTGCTAGGGCGGGGCGGGCTTACTCCTACGAGCAGTACTTC. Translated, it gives CSARAGRAYSYEQYF.

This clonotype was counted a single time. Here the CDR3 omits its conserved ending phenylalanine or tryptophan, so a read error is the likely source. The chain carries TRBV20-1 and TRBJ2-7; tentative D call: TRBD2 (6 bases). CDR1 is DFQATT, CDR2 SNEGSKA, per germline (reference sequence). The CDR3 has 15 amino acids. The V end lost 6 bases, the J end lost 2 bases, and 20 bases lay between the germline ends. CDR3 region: CSADSGETPAYEQYL. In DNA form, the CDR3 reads TGCAGTGCCGATTCGGGGGAGACTCCCGCCTACGAGCAGTACCTC.

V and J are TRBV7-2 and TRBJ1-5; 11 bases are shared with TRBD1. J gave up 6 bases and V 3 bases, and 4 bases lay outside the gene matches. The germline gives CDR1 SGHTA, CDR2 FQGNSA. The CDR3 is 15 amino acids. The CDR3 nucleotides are TGTGCCAGCAGCTTTCAGGGACAGGGGGGTCAGCCCCAGCATTTT. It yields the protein CASSFQGQGGQPQHF. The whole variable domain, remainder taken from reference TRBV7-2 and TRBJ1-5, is GAGVSQSPSNKVTEKGKDVELRCDPISGHTALYWYRQSLGQGLEFLIYFQGNSAPDKSGLPSDRFSAERTGGSVSTLTIQRTQQEDSAVYLCASSFQGQGGQPQHFGDGTRLSIL.

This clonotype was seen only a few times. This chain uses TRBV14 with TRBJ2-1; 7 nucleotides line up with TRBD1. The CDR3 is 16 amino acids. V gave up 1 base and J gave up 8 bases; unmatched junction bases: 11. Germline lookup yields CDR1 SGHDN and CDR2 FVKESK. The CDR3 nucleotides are TGTGCCAGCAGCCAAGGAACGCGGGCAGGGGGATATGAGCAGTTCTTC. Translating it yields CASSQGTRAGGYEQFF. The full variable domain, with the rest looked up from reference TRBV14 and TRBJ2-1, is EAGVTQFPSHSVIEKGQTVTLRCDPISGHDNLYWYRRVMGKEIKFLLHFVKESKQDESGMPNNRFLAERTGGTYSTLKVQPAELEDSGVYFCASSQGTRAGGYEQFFGPGTRLTVL.

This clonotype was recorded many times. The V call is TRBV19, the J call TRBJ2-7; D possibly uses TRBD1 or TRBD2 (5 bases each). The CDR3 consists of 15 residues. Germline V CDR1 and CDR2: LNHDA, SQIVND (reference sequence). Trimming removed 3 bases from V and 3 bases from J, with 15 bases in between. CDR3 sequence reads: CASSIPGGRSYEQYF. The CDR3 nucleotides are TGTGCCAGTAGTATCCCTGGGGGTCGAAGCTACGAGCAGTACTTC.

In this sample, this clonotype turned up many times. CDR3 loop: CASSLLLVPNTGELFF. In DNA, the CDR3 is TGTGCCAGCAGCCTCCTGCTAGTTCCGAACACCGGGGAGCTGTTTTTT. The genes are TRBV7-2 and TRBJ2-2; D is unclear. CDR3 length: 16 amino acids. Trimming took 5 bases from V and 0 from J, leaving 13 bases between them. Germline V CDR1 and CDR2: SGHTA, FQGNSA. The entire variable domain, with the rest obtained from reference TRBV7-2 and TRBJ2-2, is as follows: GAGVSQSPSNKVTEKGKDVELRCDPISGHTALYWYRQSLGQGLEFLIYFQGNSAPDKSGLPSDRFSAERTGGSVSTLTIQRTQQEDSAVYLCASSLLLVPNTGELFFGEGSRLTVL.

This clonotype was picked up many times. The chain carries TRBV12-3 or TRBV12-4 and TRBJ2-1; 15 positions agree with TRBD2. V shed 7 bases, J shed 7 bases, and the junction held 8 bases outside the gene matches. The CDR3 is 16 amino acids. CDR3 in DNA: TGTGCCAGCACAGGACTAGCGGGAGGGCCCGGAAATGAGCAGTTCTTC. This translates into CASTGLAGGPGNEQFF.

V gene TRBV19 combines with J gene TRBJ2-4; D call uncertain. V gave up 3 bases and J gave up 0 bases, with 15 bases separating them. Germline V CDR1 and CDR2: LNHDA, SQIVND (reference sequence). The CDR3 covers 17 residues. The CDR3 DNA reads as TGTGCCAGTAGTATTGTGTCTTCCAGCTTAGCCAAAAACATTCAGTACTTC. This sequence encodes CASSIVSSSLAKNIQYF.

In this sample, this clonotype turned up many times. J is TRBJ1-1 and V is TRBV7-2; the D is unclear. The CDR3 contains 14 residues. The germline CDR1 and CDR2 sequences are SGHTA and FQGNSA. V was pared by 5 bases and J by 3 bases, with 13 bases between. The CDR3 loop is CASSLRRADTEAFF. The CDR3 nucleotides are TGTGCCAGCAGCCTCAGGCGGGCGGACACTGAAGCTTTCTTT.